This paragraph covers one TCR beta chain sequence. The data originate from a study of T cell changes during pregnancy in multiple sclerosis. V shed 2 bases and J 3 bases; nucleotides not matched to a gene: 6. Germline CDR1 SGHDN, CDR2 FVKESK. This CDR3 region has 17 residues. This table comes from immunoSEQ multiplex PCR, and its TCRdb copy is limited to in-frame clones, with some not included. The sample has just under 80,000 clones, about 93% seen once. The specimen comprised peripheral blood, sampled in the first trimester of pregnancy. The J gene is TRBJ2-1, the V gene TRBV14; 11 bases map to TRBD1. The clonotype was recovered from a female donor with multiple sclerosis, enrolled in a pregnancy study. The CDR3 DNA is TGTGCCAGCAGCCAATTTAAAGGGACAGGGGGCTACAATGAGCAGTTCTTC. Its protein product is CASSQFKGTGGYNEQFF.